The clone carrying this T cell receptor beta chain was recorded once. This sample stems from a study of T cell changes during pregnancy in multiple sclerosis. Trimming shortened V by 7 bases and J by 3 bases, and 27 bases separated the two germline ends. The germline V gene encodes CDR1 ENHRY and CDR2 SYGVKD. This CDR3 contains 19 residues. Profiled with immunoSEQ multiplex PCR; TCRdb holds only in-frame clones, not every one. The sample includes some 60,000 clones, 89% of them seen just once. The sequence was obtained from a female donor with multiple sclerosis, enrolled in a pregnancy study. The sample was peripheral blood, taken after pregnancy. This chain joins TRBV10-3 and TRBJ2-2, with a possible D match to TRBD1 (6 bases). Here the CDR3 DNA reads TGTGCCATCAAAGGGGGTTCAGGATCTGAGTTCCGTGACACCGGGGAGCTGTTTTTT. Its translation: CAIKGGSGSEFRDTGELFF.